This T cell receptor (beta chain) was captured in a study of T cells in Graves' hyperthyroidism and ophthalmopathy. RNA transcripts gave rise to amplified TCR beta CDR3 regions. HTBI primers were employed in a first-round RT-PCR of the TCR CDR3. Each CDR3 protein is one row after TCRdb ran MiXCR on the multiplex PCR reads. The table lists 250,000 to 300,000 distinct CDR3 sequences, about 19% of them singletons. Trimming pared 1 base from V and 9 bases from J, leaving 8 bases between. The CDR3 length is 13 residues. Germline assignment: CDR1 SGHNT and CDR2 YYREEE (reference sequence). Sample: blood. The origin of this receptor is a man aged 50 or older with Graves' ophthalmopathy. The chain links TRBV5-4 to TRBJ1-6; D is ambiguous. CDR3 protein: CASSLRAGSPLHF. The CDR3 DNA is TGTGCCAGCAGCTTGCGGGCGGGTTCACCCCTCCACTTT.